The clone carrying this TCR beta chain turned up a few times. Its matching antigen is unknown. Amplification of the TCR beta CDR3 regions used RNA transcripts (as template). The first round was an RT-PCR with HTBI primers, and the second round was a multiplex PCR. Each CDR3 protein gets one entry after TCRdb re-called the multiplex PCR reads with MiXCR. The sample carries 11,000 to 15,000 distinct CDR3 sequences, 50% recorded once. This record belongs to a study of Graves' ophthalmopathy and Graves' hyperthyroidism. Study details: Peripheral blood sampling preceded any treatment and occurred at initial diagnosis. Points from the study as a whole: Clonotypes were expanded in thyroid at above 0.001 frequency, and most also appeared in blood.

Establishment of the diagnosis relied upon clinical symptoms, serum thyroxine, TRAb, thyroid ultrasound and orbital computed tomography. The CDR3 is 12 residues long. The germline gives CDR1 SQVTM, CDR2 ANQGSEA. V lost 4 bases and J lost 3, with 10 bases in between. The chain has TRBV29-1 and TRBJ2-7; the D gene is possibly TRBD2 (6 bases). The receptor was isolated from a woman aged 30 to 39 with Graves' ophthalmopathy. Source material: peripheral blood. CDR3 nucleotide sequence: TGCAGCGTTGTGCGGGACGACTACGAGCAGTACTTC. Amino acids: CSVVRDDYEQYF.